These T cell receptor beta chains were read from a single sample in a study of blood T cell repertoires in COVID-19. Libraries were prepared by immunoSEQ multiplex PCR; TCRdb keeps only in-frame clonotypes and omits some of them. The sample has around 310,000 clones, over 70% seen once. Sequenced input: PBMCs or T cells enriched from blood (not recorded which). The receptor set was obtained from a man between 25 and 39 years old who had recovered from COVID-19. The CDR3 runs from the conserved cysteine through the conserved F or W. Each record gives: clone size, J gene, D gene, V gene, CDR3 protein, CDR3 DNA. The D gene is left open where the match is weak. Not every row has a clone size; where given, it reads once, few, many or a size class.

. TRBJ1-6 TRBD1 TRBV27 CASSGPGGNSPLHF TGTGCCAGTAGTGGTCCAGGGGGAAATTCACCCCTCCACTTT
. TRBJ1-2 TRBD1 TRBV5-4 CASSSPGQGIYGYTF TGTGCCAGCAGCTCACCGGGACAGGGAATTTATGGCTACACCTTC
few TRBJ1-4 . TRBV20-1 CSAQNEKLFF TGCAGTGCGCAGAATGAAAAACTGTTTTTT
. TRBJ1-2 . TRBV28 CASRTAGGDGYTF TGTGCCAGCCGAACTGCGGGAGGGGATGGCTACACCTTC
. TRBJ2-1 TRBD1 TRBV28 CASSTRTGKYNEQFF TGTGCCAGCAGCACCCGGACAGGCAAGTACAATGAGCAGTTCTTC
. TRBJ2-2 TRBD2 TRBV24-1 CATSRTRSNTGELFF TGTGCCACCTCCCGGACTAGATCGAACACCGGGGAGCTGTTTTTT
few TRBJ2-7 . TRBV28 CAIEGAYEQYF TGTGCCATCGAGGGGGCCTACGAGCAGTACTTC
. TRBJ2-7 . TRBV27 CASSLAGLSYEQYF TGTGCCAGCAGTTTAGCGGGATTAAGCTACGAGCAGTACTTC
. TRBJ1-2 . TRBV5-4 CASSLGGTFYGYTF TGTGCCAGCAGCTTGGGTGGGACTTTCTATGGCTACACCTTC
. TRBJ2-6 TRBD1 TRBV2 CASTRQGLSGANVLTF TGTGCCAGCACAAGACAGGGTCTCTCTGGGGCCAACGTCCTGACTTTC
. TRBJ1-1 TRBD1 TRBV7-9 CASSPPGQGGKTEAFF TGTGCCAGCAGCCCCCCCGGACAGGGAGGGAAGACTGAAGCTTTCTTT
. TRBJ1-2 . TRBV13 CASSSLNYGYTF TGTGCCAGCAGCTCCCTTAACTATGGCTACACCTTC
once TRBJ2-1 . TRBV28 CASRTTSTSSYNEQFF TGTGCCAGCAGAACAACTAGCACGAGCTCCTACAATGAGCAGTTCTTC
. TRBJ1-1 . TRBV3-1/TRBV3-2 CASSQDYLVRSTEAFF TGTGCCAGCAGCCAAGATTATTTGGTTAGGAGCACTGAAGCTTTCTTT
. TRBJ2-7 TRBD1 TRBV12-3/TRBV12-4 CASSRDRGDEQYF TGTGCCAGCAGTCGGGACAGGGGCGACGAGCAGTACTTC
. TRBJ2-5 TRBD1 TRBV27 CASSLDRGPQETQYF TGTGCCAGCAGTTTGGACAGGGGCCCTCAAGAGACCCAGTACTTC
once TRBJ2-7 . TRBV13 CASSPHRVAEQYF TGTGCCAGCAGCCCCCACAGGGTCGCCGAGCAGTACTTC
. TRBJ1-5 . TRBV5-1 CASSLDNSNQPQHF TGCGCCAGCAGCTTGGATAATAGCAATCAGCCCCAGCATTTT
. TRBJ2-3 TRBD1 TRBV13 CASSFLQGGRTDTQYF TGTGCCAGCAGCTTCCTACAGGGGGGCAGGACAGATACGCAGTATTTT
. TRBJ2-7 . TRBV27 CASSLYAGPVPYEQYF TGTGCCAGCAGTTTATATGCGGGGCCCGTACCCTACGAGCAGTACTTC
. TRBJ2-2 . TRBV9 CASSVGVGASSYGTGSRTGELFF TGTGCCAGCAGCGTAGGAGTTGGTGCGTCCTCCTACGGAACAGGGTCGAGGACCGGGGAGCTGTTTTTT
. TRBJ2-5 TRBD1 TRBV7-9 CASISGGVETQYF TGTGCCAGCATCTCAGGGGGCGTCGAGACCCAGTACTTC
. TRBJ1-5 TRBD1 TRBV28 CASSLTGGPQPQHF TGTGCCAGCAGTTTAACAGGGGGCCCTCAGCCCCAGCATTTT
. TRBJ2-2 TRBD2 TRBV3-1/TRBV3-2 CASGGLAGFGTGELFF TGTGCCAGCGGGGGACTAGCGGGGTTTGGGACCGGGGAGCTGTTTTTT
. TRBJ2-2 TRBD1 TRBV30 CAWSVLNRGREWGTGELFF TGTGCCTGGAGTGTACTAAACAGGGGGCGCGAATGGGGCACCGGGGAGCTGTTTTTT
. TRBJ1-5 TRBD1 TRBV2 CASSEARGQSNQPQHF TGTGCCAGCAGTGAAGCGAGGGGGCAGAGCAATCAGCCCCAGCATTTT
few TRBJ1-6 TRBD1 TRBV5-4 CASSLPGQDSPLHF TGTGCCAGCAGCTTACCGGGACAGGATTCACCCCTCCACTTT
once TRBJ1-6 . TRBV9 CASSVDTGLNSPLHF TGTGCCAGCAGCGTAGATACGGGATTAAATTCACCCCTCCACTTT
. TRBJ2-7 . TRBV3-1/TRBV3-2 CASSQGTDIYEQYF TGTGCCAGCAGCCAAGGGACAGATATCTACGAGCAGTACTTC
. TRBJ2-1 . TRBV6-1 CASSEGWRRILTSSSYNEQFF TGTGCCAGCAGTGAAGGTTGGAGGCGAATTCTAACCTCGAGCTCCTACAATGAGCAGTTCTTC
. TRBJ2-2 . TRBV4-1 CASSPIVGGGTGELFF TGCGCCAGCAGCCCAATCGTCGGGGGTGGCACCGGGGAGCTGTTTTTT
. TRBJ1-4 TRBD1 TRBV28 CASSLRDRLATNEKLFF TGTGCCAGCAGTTTACGGGACAGACTTGCAACTAATGAAAAACTGTTTTTT
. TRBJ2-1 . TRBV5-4 CASSEGLPSYNEQFF TGTGCCAGCAGCGAAGGACTTCCCTCCTACAATGAGCAGTTCTTC
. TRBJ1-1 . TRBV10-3 CAIKQGGTEAFF TGTGCCATCAAACAGGGCGGCACTGAAGCTTTCTTT
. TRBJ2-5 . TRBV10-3 CAISAGGDQNTQYF TGTGCCATCAGTGCGGGGGGCGATCAAAACACCCAGTACTTC
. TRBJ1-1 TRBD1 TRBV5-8 CASSFRQGPEAFF TGTGCCAGCAGCTTCAGACAGGGACCTGAAGCTTTCTTT
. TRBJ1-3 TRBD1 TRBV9 CASSDLTGLGNTIYF TGTGCCAGCAGCGACCTGACAGGGCTTGGAAACACCATATATTTT
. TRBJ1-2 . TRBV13 CASRLTENYGYTF TGTGCCAGCAGATTGACAGAGAACTATGGCTACACCTTC
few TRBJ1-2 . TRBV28 CASSWRDLFGGYTF TGTGCCAGCAGTTGGAGGGACCTCTTTGGGGGCTACACCTTC
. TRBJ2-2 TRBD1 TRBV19 CASGQGNTGELFF TGTGCCAGTGGACAGGGGAACACCGGGGAGCTGTTTTTT
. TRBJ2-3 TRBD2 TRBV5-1 CASSLVAGGGASTDTQYF TGCGCCAGCAGCTTGGTAGCGGGGGGCGGTGCTAGCACAGATACGCAGTATTTT
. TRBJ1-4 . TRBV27 CASSYSPNDEKLFF TGTGCCAGCAGTTATAGTCCCAACGATGAAAAACTGTTTTTT
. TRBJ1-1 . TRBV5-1 CASSLGVESAEAFF TGCGCCAGCAGCTTGGGCGTGGAGAGCGCTGAAGCTTTCTTT
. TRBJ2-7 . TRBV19 CASSIVSGAYEQYF TGTGCCAGTAGTATCGTATCGGGGGCCTACGAGCAGTACTTC
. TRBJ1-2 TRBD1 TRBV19 CASSIDLSGQGDYGYTF TGTGCCAGTAGTATAGATCTTTCTGGACAGGGGGACTATGGCTACACCTTC
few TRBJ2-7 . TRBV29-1 CRWGTDTYEQYF TGCAGATGGGGGACTGACACCTACGAGCAGTACTTC
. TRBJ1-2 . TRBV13 CASSSITGKAGYTF TGTGCCAGCAGCTCAATCACAGGGAAGGCTGGCTACACCTTC
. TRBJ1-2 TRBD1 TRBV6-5 CASSPTGGNGYTF TGTGCCAGCAGCCCGACAGGGGGCAACGGCTACACCTTC
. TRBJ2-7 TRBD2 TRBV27 CASRVAGDYEQYF TGTGCCAGCAGAGTAGCGGGGGACTACGAGCAGTACTTC
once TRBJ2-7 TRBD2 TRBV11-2 CASASGTRSYEQYF TGTGCCAGCGCCTCCGGGACTAGGTCCTACGAGCAGTACTTC
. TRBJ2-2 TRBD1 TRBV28 CASSPPDRGAGELFF TGTGCCAGCAGCCCCCCCGACAGGGGAGCCGGGGAGCTGTTTTTT